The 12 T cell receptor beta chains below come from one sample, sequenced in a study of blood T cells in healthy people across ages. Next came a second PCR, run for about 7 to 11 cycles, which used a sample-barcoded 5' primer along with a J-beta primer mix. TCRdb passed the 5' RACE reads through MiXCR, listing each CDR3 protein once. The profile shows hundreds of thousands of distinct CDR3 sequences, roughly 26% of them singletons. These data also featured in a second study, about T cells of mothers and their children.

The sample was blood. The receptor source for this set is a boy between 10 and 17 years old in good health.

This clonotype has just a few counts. The CDR3 DNA reads as TGTGCCAGCAGCCCCCTCTCCACAGGCCAGACCCAGTACTTC. It specifies CASSPLSTGQTQYF. The chain links TRBV7-2 to TRBJ2-5; TRBD1 is a possible D gene (5 bases). The CDR3 is 14 residues long. Germline values: CDR1 SGHTA, CDR2 FQGNSA. Trimming removed 5 bases from V and 6 bases from J, with 16 bases in between.

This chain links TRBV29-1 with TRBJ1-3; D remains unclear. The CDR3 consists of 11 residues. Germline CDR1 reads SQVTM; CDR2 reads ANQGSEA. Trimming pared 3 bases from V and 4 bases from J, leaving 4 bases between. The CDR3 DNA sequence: TGCAGCGTTGATGAGGGAAACACCATATATTTT. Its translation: CSVDEGNTIYF.

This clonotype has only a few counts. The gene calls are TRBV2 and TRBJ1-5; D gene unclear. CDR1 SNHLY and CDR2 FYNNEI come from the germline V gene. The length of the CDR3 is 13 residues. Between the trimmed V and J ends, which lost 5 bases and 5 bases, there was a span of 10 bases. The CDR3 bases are TGTGCCAGCAGTCAGGACGGAGATCAGCCCCAGCATTTT. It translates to CASSQDGDQPQHF.

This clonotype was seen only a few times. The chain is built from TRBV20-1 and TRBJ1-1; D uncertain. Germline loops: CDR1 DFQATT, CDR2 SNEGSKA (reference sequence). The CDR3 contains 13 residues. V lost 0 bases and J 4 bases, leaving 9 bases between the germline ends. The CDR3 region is CSAREDRTTEAFF. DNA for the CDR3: TGCAGTGCTAGAGAGGATAGGACCACTGAAGCTTTCTTT.

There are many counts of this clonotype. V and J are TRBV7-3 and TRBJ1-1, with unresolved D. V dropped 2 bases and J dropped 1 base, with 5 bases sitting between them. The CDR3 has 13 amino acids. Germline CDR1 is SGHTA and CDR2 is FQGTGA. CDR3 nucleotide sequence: TGTGCCAGCAGCTTATTGGGGAACACTGAAGCTTTCTTT. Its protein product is CASSLLGNTEAFF.

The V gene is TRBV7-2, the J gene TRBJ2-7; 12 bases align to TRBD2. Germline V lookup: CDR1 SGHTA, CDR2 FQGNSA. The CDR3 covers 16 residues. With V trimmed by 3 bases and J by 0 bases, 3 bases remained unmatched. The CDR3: CASSFGLAGISYEQYF. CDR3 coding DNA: TGTGCCAGCAGCTTCGGACTAGCGGGGATCTCCTACGAGCAGTACTTC.

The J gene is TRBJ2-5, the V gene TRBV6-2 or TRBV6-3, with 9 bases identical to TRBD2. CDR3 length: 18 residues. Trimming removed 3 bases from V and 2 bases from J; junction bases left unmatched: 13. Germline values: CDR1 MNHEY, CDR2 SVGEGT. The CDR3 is CASSYREASGVGQETQYF. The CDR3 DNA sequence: TGTGCCAGCAGTTATCGTGAGGCTAGCGGGGTGGGACAAGAGACCCAGTACTTC.

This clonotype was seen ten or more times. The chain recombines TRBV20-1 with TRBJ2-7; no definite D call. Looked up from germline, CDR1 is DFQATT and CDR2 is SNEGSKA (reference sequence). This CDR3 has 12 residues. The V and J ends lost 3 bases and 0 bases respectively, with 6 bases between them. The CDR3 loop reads CSASPSSYEQYF. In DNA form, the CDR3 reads TGCAGTGCTAGCCCGAGCTCCTACGAGCAGTACTTC.

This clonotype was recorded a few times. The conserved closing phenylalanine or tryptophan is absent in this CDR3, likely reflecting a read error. The CDR3 DNA reads TGCGCCAGCAGTGAGCCCGGTATTGTAGGCGGGGTCCGAGAGACCCAGTACTCC. Translating it yields CASSEPGIVGGVRETQYS. This chain uses TRBV10-1 with TRBJ2-5, with D possibly TRBD2 on 6 matching bases. The CDR3 totals 18 residues. V was shortened by 2 bases and J by 4 bases, with 23 bases between the two germline ends. Germline V gives CDR1 WNHNN, CDR2 SYGVQD (reference sequence).

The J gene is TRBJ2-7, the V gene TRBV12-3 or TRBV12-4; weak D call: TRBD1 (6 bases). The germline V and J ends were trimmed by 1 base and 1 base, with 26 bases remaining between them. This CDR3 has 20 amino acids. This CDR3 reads CASSLVRPWGRGISSYEQYF. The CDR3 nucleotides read TGTGCCAGCAGTTTAGTACGCCCCTGGGGCAGGGGAATCTCTTCCTACGAGCAGTACTTC.

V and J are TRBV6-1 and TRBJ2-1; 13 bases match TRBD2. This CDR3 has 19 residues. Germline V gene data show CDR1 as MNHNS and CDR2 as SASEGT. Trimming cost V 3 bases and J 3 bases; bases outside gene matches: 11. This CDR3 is CASSEGLAGMMTLYNEQFF. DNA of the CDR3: TGTGCCAGCAGTGAGGGACTAGCGGGGATGATGACCCTCTACAATGAGCAGTTCTTC.

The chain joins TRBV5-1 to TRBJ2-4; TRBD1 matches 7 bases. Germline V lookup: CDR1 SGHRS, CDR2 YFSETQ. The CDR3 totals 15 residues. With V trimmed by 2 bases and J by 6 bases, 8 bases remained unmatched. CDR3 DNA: TGCGCCAGCAGCTTTACAGGGGAGAGGCGAAACATTCAGTACTTC. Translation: CASSFTGERRNIQYF.